Listed below are T cell receptor beta chains from one sample, sequenced in a study of post-analysis software for immune sequencing data. TCRdb reanalysed the PCR reads using MiXCR and keeps one entry per CDR3 protein. Found here are fewer than 850,000 distinct CDR3 sequences, roughly 27% of them singletons; the top ten hold around 0.56%. Sequences were obtained from blood. Source of these receptors: a girl between 10 and 17 years old with multiple sclerosis. Both conserved end residues are part of each CDR3. The D gene is left open where the match is weak. The size of a clone is reported for some rows only, either as once, few or many, or as a class for expanded clones.

>-|TRBJ2-1|-|12|TRBV9
CASSVGGGVQFF
TGTGCCAGCAGCGTAGGTGGGGGCGTGCAGTTCTTC
>-|TRBJ1-5|-|14|TRBV11-3
CASRGLRPGQPQHF
TGTGCCAGCAGGGGGCTTCGTCCGGGCCAGCCCCAGCATTTT
>few|TRBJ2-1|TRBD2|14|TRBV27
CASYPSGRYNEQFF
TGTGCCAGCTACCCTAGCGGGAGATACAATGAGCAGTTCTTC
>many|TRBJ2-3|-|14|TRBV20-1
CSASGGHDTDTQYF
TGCAGTGCTAGCGGGGGCCACGACACAGATACGCAGTATTTT
>-|TRBJ2-7|-|12|TRBV24-1
CATSDPTEEQYF
TGTGCCACCAGTGATCCGACGGAGGAGCAGTACTTC
>few|TRBJ2-7|TRBD2|17|TRBV29-1
CSVEGGTSGTPLREQYF
TGCAGCGTTGAAGGAGGGACTAGCGGGACGCCATTACGGGAGCAGTACTTC
>-|TRBJ2-5|TRBD2|16|TRBV20-1
CSATGLAGEYQETQYF
TGCAGTGCGACGGGACTAGCGGGAGAGTACCAAGAGACCCAGTACTTC
>-|TRBJ2-5|-|14|TRBV6-5
CASSPTGGVQTQYF
TGTGCCAGCAGTCCCACGGGGGGCGTACAGACCCAGTACTTC
>-|TRBJ1-1|TRBD1|11|TRBV29-1
CSARTGGEAFF
TGCAGCGCCCGGACAGGGGGCGAGGCTTTCTTT
>few|TRBJ1-2|-|14|TRBV12-3/TRBV12-4
CASSFNRQNYGYTF
TGTGCCAGCAGTTTTAACCGACAAAACTATGGCTACACCTTC
>-|TRBJ2-1|TRBD2|17|TRBV28
CASIPFLAGGWADEQFF
TGTGCCAGCATCCCATTCCTAGCGGGAGGTTGGGCCGATGAGCAGTTCTTC
>-|TRBJ2-3|TRBD1|12|TRBV12-3/TRBV12-4
CASSQDRGRKYF
TGTGCCAGCAGCCAAGACAGGGGTCGCAAGTATTTT
>-|TRBJ1-2|TRBD1|14|TRBV27
CASRGTGVVGGYTF
TGTGCCAGCAGGGGGACAGGGGTCGTCGGCGGCTACACCTTC
>few|TRBJ2-5|-|16|TRBV7-2
CASSLSLGGGLETQYF
TGTGCCAGCAGCTTATCTTTGGGAGGCGGATTAGAGACCCAGTACTTC
>-|TRBJ2-1|-|19|TRBV13
CASSLGAGRTSVNYNEQFF
TGTGCCAGCAGCTTAGGCGCAGGGAGAACAAGCGTCAACTACAATGAGCAGTTCTTC
>-|TRBJ2-3|TRBD2|17|TRBV7-8
CASSPARTSGFTDTQYF
TGTGCCAGCAGCCCAGCAAGAACTAGCGGATTCACAGATACGCAGTATTTT
>-|TRBJ2-3|-|15|TRBV7-2
CASSLEIRDTDTQYF
TGTGCCAGCAGCTTAGAGATCAGGGATACAGATACGCAGTATTTT
>-|TRBJ2-5|-|12|TRBV29-1
CSVEYGQETQYF
TGCAGCGTTGAATATGGGCAAGAGACCCAGTACTTC
>-|TRBJ2-3|TRBD1|19|TRBV6-5
CASSYSGTGVFTSTDTQYF
TGTGCCAGCAGTTACTCCGGGACAGGGGTCTTCACCAGCACAGATACGCAGTATTTT
>few|TRBJ2-5|-|16|TRBV7-8
CASSLEGTETEETQYF
TGTGCCAGCAGCTTAGAGGGCACAGAAACTGAAGAGACCCAGTACTTC
>-|TRBJ2-7|TRBD1|14|TRBV20-1
CSASTGTGRYEQYF
TGCAGTGCTAGTACCGGGACAGGGCGGTACGAGCAGTACTTC
>-|TRBJ2-1|TRBD2|13|TRBV12-3/TRBV12-4
CASSRDYQGEQFF
TGTGCCAGCAGTCGGGACTACCAGGGTGAGCAGTTCTTC
>few|TRBJ2-1|-|16|TRBV4-1
CASSQGAGPGVNEQFF
TGCGCCAGCAGCCAAGGGGCCGGGCCGGGTGTGAATGAGCAGTTCTTC
>-|TRBJ2-7|TRBD2|14|TRBV15
CATSAGGSYNEQYF
TGTGCCACCAGCGCGGGGGGCTCCTACAATGAGCAGTACTTC
>-|TRBJ2-1|TRBD2|15|TRBV28
CASSPGLAGGPKEFF
TGTGCCAGCAGTCCTGGACTAGCGGGAGGGCCCAAGGAGTTCTTC
>-|TRBJ1-2|-|15|TRBV7-9
CASSLDQGRRNGYTF
TGTGCCAGCAGCTTAGACCAGGGACGAAGGAATGGCTACACCTTC
>-|TRBJ2-5|TRBD1|19|TRBV29-1
CSVEIDQGAGVRLKETQYF
TGCAGCGTTGAAATTGACCAGGGGGCAGGGGTTAGGTTGAAAGAGACCCAGTACTTC
>-|TRBJ2-7|TRBD1|18|TRBV27
CASSPLEITGGWGYEQYF
TGTGCCAGCAGTCCTCTTGAAATTACAGGGGGCTGGGGGTACGAGCAGTACTTC
>-|TRBJ2-4|-|11|TRBV20-1
CSASAGNIQYF
TGCAGTGCTAGTGCGGGAAACATTCAGTACTTC
>-|TRBJ1-2|-|13|TRBV7-9
CASSSVANYGYTF
TGTGCCAGCAGCTCCGTCGCTAACTATGGCTACACCTTC
>-|TRBJ2-7|TRBD2|15|TRBV20-1
CSATKDGSGPYEQYF
TGCAGTGCCACGAAGGACGGTAGCGGGCCCTACGAGCAGTACTTC
>-|TRBJ2-7|-|12|TRBV6-1
CASSEGPYEQYF
TGTGCCAGCAGTGAAGGGCCCTACGAGCAGTACTTC
>-|TRBJ2-1|-|18|TRBV6-2/TRBV6-3
CASSYNLRVEGKNNEQFF
TGTGCCAGCAGTTACAACCTCCGTGTGGAGGGGAAAAACAATGAGCAGTTCTTC
>many|TRBJ2-4|TRBD2|15|TRBV29-1
CSVVGGGQAKNIQYF
TGCAGCGTTGTCGGGGGGGGCCAAGCCAAAAACATTCAGTACTTC
>-|TRBJ2-1|-|14|TRBV29-1
CSVEGEDVYNEQFF
TGCAGCGTTGAAGGGGAAGATGTGTACAATGAGCAGTTCTTC
>few|TRBJ2-1|-|11|TRBV7-9
CASGTYNEQFF
TGTGCCAGCGGAACCTACAATGAGCAGTTCTTC
>-|TRBJ1-3|-|14|TRBV20-1
CSASPRDPGNTIYF
TGCAGTGCTAGTCCTCGGGACCCCGGAAACACCATATATTTT
>few|TRBJ1-6|-|14|TRBV7-8
CASSLGEGRSPLHF
TGTGCCAGCAGCTTGGGGGAAGGGCGGTCACCCCTCCACTTT
>few|TRBJ2-1|TRBD2|15|TRBV20-1
CSATHSGGAYNEQFF
TGCAGTGCTACTCATAGCGGGGGGGCCTACAATGAGCAGTTCTTC
>few|TRBJ2-7|-|16|TRBV7-9
CASSRRGGLSSYEQYF
TGTGCCAGCAGCCGCCGTGGGGGTCTAAGCTCCTACGAGCAGTACTTC
>few|TRBJ2-3|TRBD1|16|TRBV9
CASSTHGTGSADTQYF
TGTGCCAGCAGCACCCACGGGACAGGGAGTGCAGATACGCAGTATTTT
>few|TRBJ1-5|-|17|TRBV7-2
CASSLAGLAGVDQPQHF
TGTGCCAGCAGCTTAGCGGGGCTGGCAGGGGTGGATCAGCCCCAGCATTTT
>-|TRBJ2-1|-|13|TRBV18
CASSPGLINEQFF
TGTGCCAGCTCACCAGGGCTGATCAATGAGCAGTTCTTC
>few|TRBJ1-6|-|14|TRBV3-1
CASSRTVYNSPLHF
TGTGCCAGCAGCCGGACAGTCTATAATTCACCCCTCCACTTT
>-|TRBJ1-1|-|14|TRBV15
CATVPGDMGTEAFF
TGTGCCACCGTTCCCGGGGATATGGGCACTGAAGCTTTCTTT
>few|TRBJ2-3|TRBD1|15|TRBV7-2
CASSLVDRGTDTQYF
TGTGCCAGCAGCTTAGTAGACAGGGGGACAGATACGCAGTATTTT
>-|TRBJ2-6|-|15|TRBV27
CASSLSRAGANVLTF
TGTGCCAGCAGTTTATCCCGGGCTGGGGCCAACGTCCTGACTTTC
>-|TRBJ2-1|TRBD2|15|TRBV5-4
CASSLLGSGVFEQFF
TGTGCCAGCAGCTTGCTCGGTAGCGGGGTATTTGAGCAGTTCTTC
>-|TRBJ2-2|-|13|TRBV5-1
CASSQLRTGELFF
TGCGCCAGCAGCCAATTACGCACCGGGGAGCTGTTTTTT
>-|TRBJ1-1|-|16|TRBV5-1
CASSLSMSGMNTEAFF
TGCGCCAGCAGCTTATCGATGTCGGGTATGAACACTGAAGCTTTCTTT
>few|TRBJ2-7|-|12|TRBV24-1
CATSGPTYEQYF
TGTGCCACCAGTGGTCCTACCTACGAGCAGTACTTC
>-|TRBJ2-7|-|12|TRBV28
CASSPSGHEQYF
TGTGCCAGCAGTCCCTCGGGCCACGAGCAGTACTTC
>-|TRBJ2-5|TRBD2|17|TRBV5-1
CASSLDGTSGRQETQYF
TGCGCCAGCAGCTTAGATGGGACTAGCGGGAGGCAAGAGACCCAGTACTTC
>-|TRBJ2-3|-|15|TRBV7-9
CASRPRGSSTDTQYF
TGTGCCAGCAGACCCCGGGGCTCGAGCACAGATACGCAGTATTTT
>once|TRBJ2-5|-|16|TRBV7-9
CASSLREGSIQETQYF
TGTGCCAGCAGCCTACGCGAGGGGAGTATCCAAGAGACCCAGTACTTC
>few|TRBJ2-7|-|17|TRBV5-1
CASRIQPSGLFSYEQYF
TGCGCCAGCCGCATCCAGCCCTCGGGACTCTTCTCCTACGAGCAGTACTTC
>-|TRBJ2-5|-|13|TRBV5-1
CASSARDKETQYF
TGCGCCAGCAGCGCCCGGGACAAAGAGACCCAGTACTTC
>-|TRBJ2-2|-|15|TRBV15
CATSRDRSVPGELFF
TGTGCCACCAGCAGAGACAGGTCTGTTCCCGGGGAGCTGTTTTTT
>-|TRBJ2-7|-|15|TRBV6-6
CASSYSVQGGDEQYF
TGTGCCAGCAGTTACTCCGTCCAGGGGGGGGACGAGCAGTACTTC
>-|TRBJ1-2|-|13|TRBV7-2
CASSPTPNYGYTF
TGTGCCAGCAGCCCCACGCCTAACTATGGCTACACCTTC